The next 20 T cell receptor beta chains were all read from a single sample in a study of blood T cell repertoires in COVID-19. Sequencing was performed with immunoSEQ multiplex PCR; in TCRdb, only in-frame clones are kept and a portion is missing. The repertoire includes hundreds of thousands of clones, around nine tenths of them detected once, and roughly 10% sits in the top ten. The sample consisted of peripheral blood. Receptors originate from a woman aged 25-40 years with COVID-19, enrolled during active disease.

This sequence joins TRBV4-1 and TRBJ2-2; no clear D. Germline V gene lookup returns CDR1 MGHRA and CDR2 YSYEKL. This CDR3 has 12 residues. The ends were cut back, 5 bases at V and 7 bases at J, with 8 bases in the middle. The CDR3 region is CASSYNNGELFF. The DNA for the CDR3 is TGCGCCAGCAGCTACAATAACGGGGAGCTGTTTTTT.

The chain recombines TRBV3-1 (or the pseudogene TRBV3-2) with TRBJ2-2; D gene ambiguous. Trimming stripped 0 bases from V and 4 bases from J, with 6 bases between. The CDR3 spans 14 residues. Germline V gene sequence: CDR1 LGHDT, CDR2 YNNKEL (reference sequence). The CDR3 reads CASSQEESTGELFF. The CDR3 DNA reads TGTGCCAGCAGCCAAGAGGAGAGCACCGGGGAGCTGTTTTTT.

The chain links TRBV5-4 to TRBJ1-6, with 9 bases aligning to TRBD1. The CDR3 length is 15 residues. The germline V gene encodes CDR1 SGHNT and CDR2 YYREEE (reference sequence). V lost 4 bases and J lost 7; bases outside the gene matches: 6. The CDR3 sequence is CASSPGQGHNSPLHF. The CDR3 nucleotides read TGTGCCAGCAGCCCGGGACAGGGCCACAATTCACCCCTCCACTTT.

In its sample, this clone was seen once. The gene calls are TRBV7-2 and TRBJ1-2; D possibly corresponds to TRBD1 (5 bases). V was pared by 6 bases and J by 4 bases, with 12 bases between. The CDR3 covers 13 residues. Germline V gene lookup returns CDR1 SGHTA and CDR2 FQGNSA. CDR3 region: CASRTRQSYGYTF. CDR3 DNA: TGTGCCAGCAGGACCCGACAGTCCTATGGCTACACCTTC.

The chain has TRBV27 and TRBJ1-6; possible D gene TRBD1, 6 bases. The germline gives CDR1 MNHEY, CDR2 SMNVEV (reference sequence). V was pared by 5 bases and J by 14 bases, with 16 bases between. The CDR3 totals 13 residues. This CDR3 reads CASSDQTHRALHF. DNA for the CDR3: TGTGCCAGCAGTGACCAAACCCACAGGGCCCTCCACTTT.

The chain uses TRBV6-2 or TRBV6-3 and TRBJ1-1; D may be TRBD1 (5 bases). The CDR3 has 15 residues. Germline V CDR1 and CDR2: MNHEY, SVGEGT. V lost 3 bases, J lost 1 base, and 12 bases lay in between. CDR3 residues: CASSYPGLRNTEAFF. The DNA of the CDR3 is TGTGCCAGCAGTTATCCGGGACTCAGGAACACTGAAGCTTTCTTT.

The chain employs TRBV3-1 (or the pseudogene TRBV3-2) and TRBJ1-2; D is unresolved. The CDR3 totals 14 residues. CDR1 is LGHDT, CDR2 YNNKEL, per germline (reference sequence). Trimming pared 3 bases from V and 3 bases from J, leaving 11 bases between. The CDR3 protein is CASSQYGGDYGYTF. CDR3 nucleotides: TGTGCCAGCAGCCAGTACGGAGGAGACTATGGCTACACCTTC.

The chain joins TRBV6-5 to TRBJ1-1; D possibly corresponds to TRBD1 (5 bases). CDR3 length: 15 amino acids. Trimming stripped 0 bases from V and 3 bases from J, with 11 bases between. Germline CDR1 is MNHEY and CDR2 is SVGAGI. CDR3 coding DNA: TGTGCCAGCAGTTACTCCCAGGGAGGACACACTGAAGCTTTCTTT. As protein: CASSYSQGGHTEAFF.

This chain connects TRBV7-9 to TRBJ2-2; 7 positions agree with TRBD1. The CDR3 is 16 amino acids. Germline V gene data show CDR1 as SEHNR and CDR2 as FQNEAQ (reference sequence). The trim removed 0 bases at V and 4 bases at J, leaving 5 bases unmatched. CDR3 region: CASSLAEYRGTGELFF. CDR3 nucleotides: TGTGCCAGCAGCTTAGCGGAATACAGGGGCACCGGGGAGCTGTTTTTT.

The J gene is TRBJ1-6, the V gene TRBV18, with D possibly being TRBD1 (5 bases). V gave up 6 bases and J gave up 7 bases, with 13 bases separating them. Germline CDR1 KGHSH, CDR2 LQKENI. The CDR3 totals 14 residues. The CDR3 DNA reads as TGTGCCAGCTCCCCAGCAGGGAACAATTCACCCCTCCACTTT. Translated, it gives CASSPAGNNSPLHF.

The chain links TRBV6-5 to TRBJ2-1; tentatively, D is TRBD1 (6 bases). The V and J ends lost 5 bases and 8 bases respectively, with 7 bases between them. The germline CDR1 and CDR2 sequences are MNHEY and SVGAGI. The CDR3 contains 11 residues. DNA of the CDR3: TGTGCCAGCAGTCCAGGGGATGAGCAGTTCTTC. Its protein product is CASSPGDEQFF.

This chain joins TRBV27 and TRBJ1-6, with D unresolved. V lost 5 bases and J 8 bases, leaving 25 bases between the germline ends. The CDR3 consists of 18 residues. The V gene's germline CDR1 is MNHEY and CDR2 SMNVEV (reference sequence). The CDR3 DNA reads TGTGCCAGCAGTACATCTGCCCTCCTCACGGGTTGGGATTCACCCCTCCACTTT. This codes for CASSTSALLTGWDSPLHF.

This rearrangement joins TRBV12-3 or TRBV12-4 to TRBJ2-3, with D unresolved. V lost 3 bases and J lost 6, with 7 bases in between. This CDR3 contains 12 residues. CDR3 amino acids: CASSFPSDTQYF. In nucleotides, the CDR3 is TGTGCCAGCAGTTTCCCTTCGGATACGCAGTATTTT.

The chain employs TRBV11-2 and TRBJ2-1; a possible D gene is TRBD2 (6 bases). Germline loops: CDR1 SGHAT, CDR2 FQNNGV. V shed 3 bases and J shed 8 bases, with 17 bases lying between them. This CDR3 has 15 residues. CDR3 DNA: TGTGCCAGCAGCTTTCGATTTGGGGGGACTGATGAGCAGTTCTTC. Amino acids: CASSFRFGGTDEQFF.

The chain joins TRBV12-3 or TRBV12-4 to TRBJ1-5; D unresolved. Deletions cut 7 bases from V and 4 bases from J, with 11 bases between. The CDR3 has 13 amino acids. The CDR3 DNA reads as TGTGCCAGCAATGTGCAGGCGAATCAGCCCCAGCATTTT. Translating gives CASNVQANQPQHF.

The rearrangement uses TRBV9 and TRBJ1-2; 8 nucleotides agree with TRBD1. The CDR3 runs 13 residues. Germline CDR1 is SGDLS and CDR2 is YYNGEE. Trimming cost V 4 bases and J 8 bases; bases outside gene matches: 7. For the CDR3, the DNA is TGTGCCAGCAGCCCCCGGACAGGGTTCGGCTACACCTTC. Translating it yields CASSPRTGFGYTF.

This clone was detected only a few times. The chain combines TRBV6-5 with TRBJ2-3, with 7 nucleotides matching TRBD2. The germline gives CDR1 MNHEY, CDR2 SVGAGI. The junction had 8 bases not matched to a gene; V was cut back by 7 bases and J by 1 base. The CDR3 runs 15 residues. CDR3 coding DNA: TGTGCCAGCACGGATCCGGCGGGGGGCACAGATACGCAGTATTTT. Its translation is CASTDPAGGTDTQYF.

The chain is built from TRBV15 and TRBJ1-2; no reliable D call. This CDR3 spans 18 amino acids. Germline V gene sequence: CDR1 LNHNV, CDR2 YYDKDF (reference sequence). The V end lost 7 bases, the J end lost 0 bases, and 24 bases lay between the germline ends. CDR3: CATTMLTGFAGPNYGYTF. Written as DNA, the CDR3 is TGTGCCACCACTATGCTCACTGGATTCGCAGGTCCTAACTATGGCTACACCTTC.

The chain recombines TRBV3-1 (or the pseudogene TRBV3-2) with TRBJ1-2, with a weak D call TRBD1 (6 bases). Germline CDR1 and CDR2: LGHDT and YNNKEL (reference sequence). CDR3 length: 13 amino acids. V lost 4 bases to trimming and J lost 8 bases, with 14 bases between them. The CDR3 nucleotides read TGTGCCAGCAGCCGCACGGGGGGCGGCGGCTACACCTTC. Its translation is CASSRTGGGGYTF.

The gene calls are TRBV7-8 and TRBJ1-1, with D possibly TRBD1 on 5 matching bases. The V end was cut by 5 bases, the J end by 11 bases, with 24 bases between. In germline, CDR1 is SGHVS, CDR2 FQNEAQ. The CDR3 length is 15 residues. CDR3 coding DNA: TGTGCCAGCAGCCGAACTCCAGGGTTAATGACGGTGGCTTTCTTT. As protein: CASSRTPGLMTVAFF.